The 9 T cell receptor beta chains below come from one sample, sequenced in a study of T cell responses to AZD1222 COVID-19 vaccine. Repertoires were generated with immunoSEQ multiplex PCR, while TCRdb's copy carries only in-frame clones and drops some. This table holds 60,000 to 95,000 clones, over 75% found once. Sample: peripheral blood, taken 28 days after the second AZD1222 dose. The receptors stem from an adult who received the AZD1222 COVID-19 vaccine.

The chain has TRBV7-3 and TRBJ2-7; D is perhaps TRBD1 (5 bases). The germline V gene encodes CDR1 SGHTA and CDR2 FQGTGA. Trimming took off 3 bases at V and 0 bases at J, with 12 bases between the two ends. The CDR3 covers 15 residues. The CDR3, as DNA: TGTGCCAGCAGCTTTGAGACAGTTAGCTCCTACGAGCAGTACTTC. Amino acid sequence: CASSFETVSSYEQYF. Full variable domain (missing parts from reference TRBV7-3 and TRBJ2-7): GAGVSQTPSNKVTEKGKYVELRCDPISGHTALYWYRQSLGQGPEFLIYFQGTGAADDSGLPNDRFFAVRPEGSVSTLKIQRTERGDSAVYLCASSFETVSSYEQYFGPGTRLTVT.

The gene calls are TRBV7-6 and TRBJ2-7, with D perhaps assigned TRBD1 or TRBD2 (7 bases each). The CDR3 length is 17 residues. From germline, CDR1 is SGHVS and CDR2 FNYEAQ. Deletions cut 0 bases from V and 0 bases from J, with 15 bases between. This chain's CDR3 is CASSLASGTVDSYEQYF. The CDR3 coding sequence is TGTGCCAGCAGCTTAGCGAGCGGGACAGTAGACTCCTACGAGCAGTACTTC.

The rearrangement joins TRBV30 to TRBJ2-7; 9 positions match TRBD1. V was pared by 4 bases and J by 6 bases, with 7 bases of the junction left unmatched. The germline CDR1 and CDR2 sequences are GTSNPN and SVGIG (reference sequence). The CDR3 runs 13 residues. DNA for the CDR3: TGTGCCTGGACCGGGACAGGGATCTCCGAGCAGTACTTC. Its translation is CAWTGTGISEQYF.

The CDR3: CSASPGTYGYTF. The CDR3 DNA reads as TGCAGTGCTAGTCCCGGGACGTACGGCTACACCTTC. The chain carries TRBV20-1 and TRBJ1-2; TRBD1 is a possible D gene (5 bases). The V end lost 3 bases, the J end lost 8 bases, and 13 bases lay between the germline ends. Looked up from germline, CDR1 is DFQATT and CDR2 is SNEGSKA (reference sequence). The length of the CDR3 is 12 residues.

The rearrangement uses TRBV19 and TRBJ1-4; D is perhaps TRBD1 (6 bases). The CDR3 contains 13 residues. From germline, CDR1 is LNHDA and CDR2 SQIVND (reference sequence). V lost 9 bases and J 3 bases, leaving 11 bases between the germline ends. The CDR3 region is CASRDRSNEKLFF. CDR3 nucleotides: TGTGCCAGCAGAGACAGGTCTAATGAAAAACTGTTTTTT. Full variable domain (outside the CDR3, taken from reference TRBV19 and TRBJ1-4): DGGITQSPKYLFRKEGQNVTLSCEQNLNHDAMYWYRQDPGQGLRLIYYSQIVNDFQKGDIAEGYSVSREKKESFPLTVTSAQKNPTAFYLCASRDRSNEKLFFGSGTQLSVL.

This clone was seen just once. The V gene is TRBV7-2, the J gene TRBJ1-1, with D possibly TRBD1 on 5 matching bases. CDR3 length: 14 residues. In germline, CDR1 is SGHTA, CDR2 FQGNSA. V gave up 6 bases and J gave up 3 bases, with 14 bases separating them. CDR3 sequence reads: CASRPGGEYTEAFF. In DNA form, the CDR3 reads TGTGCCAGCAGACCGGGGGGGGAGTACACTGAAGCTTTCTTT.

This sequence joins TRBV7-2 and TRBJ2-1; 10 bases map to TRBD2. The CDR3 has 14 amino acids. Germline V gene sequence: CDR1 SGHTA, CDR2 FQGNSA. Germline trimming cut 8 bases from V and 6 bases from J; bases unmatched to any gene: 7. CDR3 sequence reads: CASSRSGGFNEQFF. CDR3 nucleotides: TGTGCCAGCTCCCGTAGCGGGGGGTTCAATGAGCAGTTCTTC.

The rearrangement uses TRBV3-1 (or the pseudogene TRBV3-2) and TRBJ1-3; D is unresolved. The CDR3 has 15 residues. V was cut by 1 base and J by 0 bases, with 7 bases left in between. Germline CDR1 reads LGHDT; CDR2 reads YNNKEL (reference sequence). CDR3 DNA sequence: TGTGCCAGCAGCCAAGGGTCAGGCTCTGGAAACACCATATATTTT. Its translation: CASSQGSGSGNTIYF.

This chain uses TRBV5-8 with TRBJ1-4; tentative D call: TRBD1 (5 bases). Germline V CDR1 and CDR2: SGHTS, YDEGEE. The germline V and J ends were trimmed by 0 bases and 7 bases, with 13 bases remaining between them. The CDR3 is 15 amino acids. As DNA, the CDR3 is TGTGCCAGCAGCTTGGAACCAGGGTGGGGTGAAAAACTGTTTTTT. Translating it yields CASSLEPGWGEKLFF.